Listed here is a single T cell receptor beta chain. Stated time point: after neoadjuvant nivolumab, at surgical resection. The data stem from a study of neoadjuvant anti-PD-1 for oral cavity cancer. At the level of the study: Patients without progression received a fourth nivolumab dose around day 43, then surgical resection on days 50-56.

The V gene's germline CDR1 is MNHEY and CDR2 SVGAGI. V lost 6 bases to trimming and J lost 5 bases, with 10 bases between them. This CDR3 region has 12 residues. Only in-frame clones appear in the TCRdb table, and some are missing; sequencing was by immunoSEQ multiplex PCR. The table includes approximately 30,000 clones, 80% detected once. The rearrangement uses TRBV6-5 and TRBJ2-5; D perhaps matches TRBD2 (5 bases). The TCR sequence derives from a person aged 35 to 85 with oral cavity squamous cell carcinoma. The sample consisted of PBMCs, taken after nivolumab (anti-PD-1) treatment. Written as DNA, the CDR3 is TGTGCCAGCAGAATGAGGGAGGAGACCCAGTACTTC. This encodes CASRMREETQYF.